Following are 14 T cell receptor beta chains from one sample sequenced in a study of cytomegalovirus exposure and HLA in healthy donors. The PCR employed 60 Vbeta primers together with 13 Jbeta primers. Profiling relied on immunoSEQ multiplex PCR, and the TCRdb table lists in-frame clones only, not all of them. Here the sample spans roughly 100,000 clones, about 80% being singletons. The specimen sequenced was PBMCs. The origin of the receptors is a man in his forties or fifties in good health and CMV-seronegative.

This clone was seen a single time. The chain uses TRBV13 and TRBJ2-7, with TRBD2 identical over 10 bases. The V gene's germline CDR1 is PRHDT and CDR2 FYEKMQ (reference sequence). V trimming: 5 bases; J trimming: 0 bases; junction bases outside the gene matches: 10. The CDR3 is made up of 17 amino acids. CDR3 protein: CASSHPELAGNSYEQYF. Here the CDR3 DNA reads TGTGCCAGCAGCCATCCCGAACTAGCGGGGAACTCCTACGAGCAGTACTTC. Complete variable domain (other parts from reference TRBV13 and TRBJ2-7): AAGVIQSPRHLIKEKRETATLKCYPIPRHDTVYWYQQGPGQDPQFLISFYEKMQSDKGSIPDRFSAQQFSDYHSELNMSSLELGDSALYFCASSHPELAGNSYEQYFGPGTRLTVT.

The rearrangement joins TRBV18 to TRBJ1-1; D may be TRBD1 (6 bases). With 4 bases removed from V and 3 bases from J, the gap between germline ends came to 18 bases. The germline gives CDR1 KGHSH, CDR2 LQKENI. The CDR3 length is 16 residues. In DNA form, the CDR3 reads TGTGCCAGCTCACTAGGCGGGGGCGAACGGCACACTGAAGCTTTCTTT. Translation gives CASSLGGGERHTEAFF.

As DNA, the CDR3 is TGTGCCAGCAGCGGGCTGGGACAGGGGTACGAGCAGTACTTC. Translation gives CASSGLGQGYEQYF. V and J are TRBV7-2 and TRBJ2-7; TRBD1 agrees at 10 bases. CDR1 and CDR2 (germline): SGHTA, FQGNSA. This CDR3 is built from 14 residues. Losses at the gene ends were 5 bases for V and 4 bases for J; bases not matched to a gene: 5. Full variable domain (remainder filled in from reference TRBV7-2 and TRBJ2-7): GAGVSQSPSNKVTEKGKDVELRCDPISGHTALYWYRQSLGQGLEFLIYFQGNSAPDKSGLPSDRFSAERTGGSVSTLTIQRTQQEDSAVYLCASSGLGQGYEQYFGPGTRLTVT.

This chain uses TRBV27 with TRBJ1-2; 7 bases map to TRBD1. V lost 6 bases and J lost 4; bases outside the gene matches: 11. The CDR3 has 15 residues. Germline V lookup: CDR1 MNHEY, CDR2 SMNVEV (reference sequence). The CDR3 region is CASSEIRTGAYGYTF. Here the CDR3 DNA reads TGTGCCAGCAGCGAAATCAGGACAGGAGCCTATGGCTACACCTTC.

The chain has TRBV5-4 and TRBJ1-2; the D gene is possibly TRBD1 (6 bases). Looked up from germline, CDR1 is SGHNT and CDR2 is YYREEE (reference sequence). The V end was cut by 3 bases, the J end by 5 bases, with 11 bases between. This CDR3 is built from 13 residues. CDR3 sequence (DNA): TGTGCCAGCAGCTCGGGACAAGATTATGGCTACACCTTC. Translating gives CASSSGQDYGYTF.

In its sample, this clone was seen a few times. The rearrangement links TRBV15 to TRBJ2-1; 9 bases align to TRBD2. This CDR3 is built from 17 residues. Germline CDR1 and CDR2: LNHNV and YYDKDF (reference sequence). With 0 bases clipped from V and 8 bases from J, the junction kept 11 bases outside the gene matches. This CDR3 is CATSRDRSIAGDDEQFF. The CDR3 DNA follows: TGTGCCACCAGCAGAGATAGGAGCATAGCGGGAGACGATGAGCAGTTCTTC.

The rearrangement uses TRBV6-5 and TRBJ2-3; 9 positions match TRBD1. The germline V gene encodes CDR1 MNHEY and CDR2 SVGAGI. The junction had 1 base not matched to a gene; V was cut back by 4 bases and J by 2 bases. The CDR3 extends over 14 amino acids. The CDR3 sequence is CASSWDRATDTQYF. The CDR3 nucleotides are TGTGCCAGCAGTTGGGACAGGGCCACAGATACGCAGTATTTT.

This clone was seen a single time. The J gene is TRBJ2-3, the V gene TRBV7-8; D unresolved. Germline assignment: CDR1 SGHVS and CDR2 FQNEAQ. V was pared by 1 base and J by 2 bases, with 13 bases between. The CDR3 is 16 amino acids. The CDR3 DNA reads TGTGCCAGCAGCTTAGACACTACTCATCCCACAGATACGCAGTATTTT. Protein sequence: CASSLDTTHPTDTQYF.

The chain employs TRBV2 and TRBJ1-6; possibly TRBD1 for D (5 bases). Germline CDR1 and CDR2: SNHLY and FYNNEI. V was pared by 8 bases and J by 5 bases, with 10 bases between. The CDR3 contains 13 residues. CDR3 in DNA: TGTGCCAGCGTGCTGGGGCATAATTCACCCCTCCACTTT. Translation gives CASVLGHNSPLHF.

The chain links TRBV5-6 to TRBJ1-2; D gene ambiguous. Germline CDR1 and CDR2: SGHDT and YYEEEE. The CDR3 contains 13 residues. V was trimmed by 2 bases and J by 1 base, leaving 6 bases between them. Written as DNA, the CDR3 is TGTGCCAGCAGCTTCACAGATAACTATGGCTACACCTTC. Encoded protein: CASSFTDNYGYTF. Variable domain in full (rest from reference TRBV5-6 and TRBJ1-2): DAGVTQSPTHLIKTRGQQVTLRCSPKSGHDTVSWYQQALGQGPQFIFQYYEEEERQRGNFPDRFSGHQFPNYSSELNVNALLLGDSALYLCASSFTDNYGYTFGSGTRLTVV.

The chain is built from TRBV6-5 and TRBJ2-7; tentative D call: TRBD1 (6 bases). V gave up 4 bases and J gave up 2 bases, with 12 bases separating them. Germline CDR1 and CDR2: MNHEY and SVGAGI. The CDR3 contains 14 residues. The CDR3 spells CASSFGRDTYEQYF. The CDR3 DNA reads TGTGCCAGCAGTTTCGGACGGGACACCTACGAGCAGTACTTC.

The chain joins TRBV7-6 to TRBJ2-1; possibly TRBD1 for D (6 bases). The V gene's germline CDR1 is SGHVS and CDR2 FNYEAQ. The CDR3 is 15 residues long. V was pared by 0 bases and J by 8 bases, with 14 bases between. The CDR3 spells CASSLADSELDEQFF. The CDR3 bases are TGTGCCAGCAGCTTAGCGGACAGTGAGTTGGATGAGCAGTTCTTC.

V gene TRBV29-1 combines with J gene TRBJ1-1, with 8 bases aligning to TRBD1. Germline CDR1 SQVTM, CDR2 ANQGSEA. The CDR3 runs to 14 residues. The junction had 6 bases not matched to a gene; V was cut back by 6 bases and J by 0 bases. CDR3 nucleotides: TGCAGCGTGGCGACAGGGGTCATGAACACTGAAGCTTTCTTT. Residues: CSVATGVMNTEAFF.

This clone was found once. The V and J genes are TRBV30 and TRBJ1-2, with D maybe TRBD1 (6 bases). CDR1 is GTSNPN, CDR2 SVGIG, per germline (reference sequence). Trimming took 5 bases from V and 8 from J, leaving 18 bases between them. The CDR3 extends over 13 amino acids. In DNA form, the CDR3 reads TGTGCCTGGCTGACAAGGGGGGGACTGGGCTACACCTTC. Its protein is CAWLTRGGLGYTF. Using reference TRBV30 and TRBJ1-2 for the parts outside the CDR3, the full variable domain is SQTIHQWPATLVQPVGSPLSLECTVEGTSNPNLYWYRQAAGRGLQLLFYSVGIGQISSEVPQNLSASRPQDRQFILSSKKLLLSDSGFYLCAWLTRGGLGYTFGSGTRLTVV.